The rows below give T cell receptor beta chains drawn from one sample of a study of cytomegalovirus exposure and HLA in healthy donors. TCRdb keeps only in-frame clones here, not all; method: immunoSEQ multiplex PCR. The data hold about 89,000 clones, with roughly 79% observed a single time. The sequencing input was PBMCs. The receptors derive from a male donor in good health and CMV-seronegative. Both conserved end residues are part of each CDR3. D genes are given only for firm matches. The size entry is marked missing in some rows and otherwise reads once, few, many or a size class.

d_call: TRBD1; clone_size: -; j_call: TRBJ1-2; v_call: TRBV27; cdr3_aa: CASSRSQGVSNYGYTF; cdr3_nt: TGTGCCAGCAGTCGCTCCCAGGGGGTTTCTAACTATGGCTACACCTTC
d_call: TRBD1; clone_size: -; j_call: TRBJ1-4; v_call: TRBV18; cdr3_aa: CASSPGTGGEKLFF; cdr3_nt: TGTGCCAGCTCACCGGGGACAGGGGGGGAAAAACTGTTTTTT
d_call: TRBD1; clone_size: -; j_call: TRBJ2-4; v_call: TRBV28; cdr3_aa: CASSSPSTGNTKNSQYF; cdr3_nt: TGTGCCAGCAGTTCCCCTTCGACAGGGAACACCAAAAACAGTCAGTACTTC
d_call: TRBD2; clone_size: -; j_call: TRBJ2-7; v_call: TRBV7-2; cdr3_aa: CASSLGLAGGVYEQYF; cdr3_nt: TGTGCCAGCAGCTTAGGCCTAGCGGGAGGGGTATACGAGCAGTACTTC
d_call: -; clone_size: -; j_call: TRBJ1-2; v_call: TRBV9; cdr3_aa: CASSPDERADYGYTF; cdr3_nt: TGTGCCAGCAGCCCCGATGAGCGGGCTGACTATGGCTACACCTTC
d_call: TRBD1; clone_size: -; j_call: TRBJ1-6; v_call: TRBV13; cdr3_aa: CASSLGQGQNSPLHF; cdr3_nt: TGTGCCAGCAGCTTGGGACAGGGGCAAAATTCACCCCTCCACTTT
d_call: TRBD1; clone_size: -; j_call: TRBJ1-1; v_call: TRBV5-8; cdr3_aa: CASSASRDRGIWEAFF; cdr3_nt: TGTGCCAGCAGCGCAAGCCGGGACAGGGGAATATGGGAAGCTTTCTTT
d_call: TRBD2; clone_size: -; j_call: TRBJ2-7; v_call: TRBV7-2; cdr3_aa: CASSPGGGGREQYF; cdr3_nt: TGTGCCAGCAGCCCAGGAGGCGGCGGGAGGGAGCAGTACTTC
d_call: -; clone_size: -; j_call: TRBJ1-2; v_call: TRBV6-5; cdr3_aa: CASSPRTRYGYTF; cdr3_nt: TGTGCCAGCAGTCCCCGGACTCGCTATGGCTACACCTTC
d_call: -; clone_size: few; j_call: TRBJ2-6; v_call: TRBV15; cdr3_aa: CATSRDPSVLTF; cdr3_nt: TGTGCCACCAGCAGAGATCCCTCCGTCCTGACTTTC